Listed here are 16 T cell receptor beta chains from one sample, sequenced in a study of HIV-infected patients and healthy controls. Reverse transcription used about 500 ng RNA and constant-region primers for alpha and beta. Each of the alpha and beta chains got its own library through chain-specific third strand synthesis with indices. TCRdb reprocessed the 5' RACE reads with MiXCR, giving one entry per CDR3 protein. The repertoire consists of 8,100 or so distinct CDR3 sequences, with 5.5% to 8.5% occurring once and the leading ten covering 20% to 25%. Follow-up blood was drawn about 14 weeks, roughly three months, after antiretroviral therapy began. Whole blood was used without fractionation, so all unsorted peripheral T cells were included. The specimen was blood, collected during antiretroviral therapy. Receptor source: an adult with HIV infection.

At least ten counts were recorded for this clonotype. As an off-target read in a library built for alpha chains, this beta chain has a frequency of little significance. V usage is TRBV6-4 and J usage is TRBJ2-1, with 8 bases identical to TRBD1. The trim removed 3 bases at V and 7 bases at J, leaving 8 bases unmatched. Germline-derived CDR1 and CDR2 are MRHNA and SNTAGT. CDR3 length: 15 amino acids. CDR3 loop: CASSDTTGVSNEQFF. CDR3 in DNA: TGTGCCAGCAGTGATACGACAGGGGTGTCTAATGAGCAGTTCTTC.

This clonotype is labeled medium-sized. This beta chain slipped into a library made for alpha chains as a stray read, so its size is not meaningful. The V call is TRBV27, the J call TRBJ2-7; D uncertain. The CDR3 runs to 15 residues. CDR1 and CDR2 (germline): MNHEY, SMNVEV (reference sequence). V shed 4 bases and J shed 4 bases, with 17 bases lying between them. DNA of the CDR3: TGTGCCAGCAGTTCCGGCCTGGTATTGAGTTACGAGCAGTACTTC. Translation gives CASSSGLVLSYEQYF.

This clonotype was picked up a small number of times. The size of this beta chain means little, since it is a stray read in a library made for alpha chains. The chain employs TRBV27 and TRBJ2-7; D possibly corresponds to TRBD1 (5 bases). V dropped 6 bases and J dropped 2 bases, with 20 bases sitting between them. The CDR3 spans 16 residues. Germline assignment: CDR1 MNHEY and CDR2 SMNVEV (reference sequence). The CDR3 sequence is CASSQGLNGYPYEQYF. CDR3 in DNA: TGTGCCAGCAGCCAGGGATTAAACGGTTACCCCTACGAGCAGTACTTC.

This clonotype was detected many times. Germline and junction disagree at one end, which may indicate a read error. The library was prepared for alpha chains; this beta chain is a stray read, so its frequency means little. The J gene is TRBJ2-7, the V gene TRBV7-9; TRBD1 agrees at 11 bases. CDR3 length: 15 amino acids. Germline-derived CDR1 and CDR2 are SEHNR and FQNEAQ (reference sequence). As DNA, the CDR3 is TGTGCCAGCAGCGTAGCCCGGACAGGGGGCAACGAGCAGTACTTC. This codes for CASSVARTGGNEQYF.

This clonotype was seen repeatedly, ten times or more. This beta chain came through as a stray read in a library set up for alpha chains, and its size says little. The gene calls are TRBV3-1 and TRBJ2-1; 11 bases match TRBD2. Germline values: CDR1 LGHDT, CDR2 YNNKEL (reference sequence). The CDR3 spans 16 residues. J was trimmed by 5 bases and V by 4 bases; bases with no gene match: 7. The CDR3 DNA reads as TGTGCCAGCAGCCGCCTCCTAGCGGGGGGCCACAATGAGCAGTTCTTC. The encoded protein is CASSRLLAGGHNEQFF.

This clonotype was observed at least ten times. A library prepared for alpha chains yielded this beta chain as an off-target read; its size is of little meaning. The chain uses TRBV5-1 and TRBJ2-3; D perhaps matches TRBD2 (6 bases). Germline assignment: CDR1 SGHRS and CDR2 YFSETQ. The CDR3 sequence is 17 residues long. V was clipped by 0 bases and J by 1 base, with 15 bases between them. This CDR3 reads CASSLGSAGPRTDTQYF. Here the CDR3 DNA reads TGCGCCAGCAGCTTGGGGAGTGCGGGGCCCCGCACAGATACGCAGTATTTT. The complete variable domain, with remaining parts taken from reference TRBV5-1 and TRBJ2-3, reads KAGVTQTPRYLIKTRGQQVTLSCSPISGHRSVSWYQQTPGQGLQFLFEYFSETQRNKGNFPGRFSGRQFSNSRSEMNVSTLELGDSALYLCASSLGSAGPRTDTQYFGPGTRLTVL.

Ten or more counts support this clonotype. This beta chain is an off-target read within a library intended for alpha chains, so its frequency means little. V gene TRBV6-5 combines with J gene TRBJ2-7; 10 nucleotides agree with TRBD2. The V segment lost 2 bases and the J segment 3 bases; nucleotides outside the gene matches: 4. Germline V CDR1 and CDR2: MNHEY, SVGAGI. This CDR3 region has 15 residues. This chain's CDR3 is CASSYKRTSGYEQYF. Written as DNA, the CDR3 is TGTGCCAGCAGTTACAAGAGGACTAGCGGCTACGAGCAGTACTTC.

For this clonotype: The size of this beta chain means little, since it is a stray read in a library made for alpha chains. The J gene is TRBJ2-5, the V gene TRBV12-3 or TRBV12-4; a weak D match, TRBD1 (5 bases). This CDR3 comprises 13 residues. The V gene lost 3 bases and the J gene lost 5 bases, with 10 bases spanning the gap. The DNA of the CDR3 is TGTGCCAGCAGTTTGGGAAGGGGTGAGACCCAGTACTTC. Residues: CASSLGRGETQYF.

This clonotype has at least ten counts. The library was prepared for alpha chains; this beta chain is a stray read, so its frequency means little. The genes are TRBV7-2 and TRBJ2-7, with 9 bases identical to TRBD2. The germline CDR1 and CDR2 sequences are SGHTA and FQGNSA. The CDR3 totals 15 residues. V shed 0 bases, J shed 3 bases, and the junction held 3 bases outside the gene matches. The DNA for the CDR3 is TGTGCCAGCAGCTTAGCAGGTAGCGGGGGCTACGAGCAGTACTTC. As protein: CASSLAGSGGYEQYF. Filled out from reference TRBV7-2 and TRBJ2-7, the complete variable domain reads GAGVSQSPSNKVTEKGKDVELRCDPISGHTALYWYRQSLGQGLEFLIYFQGNSAPDKSGLPSDRFSAERTGGSVSTLTIQRTQQEDSAVYLCASSLAGSGGYEQYFGPGTRLTVT.

This clonotype is medium-sized. Within a library made for alpha chains, this beta chain is off target, and its count is uninformative. This rearrangement joins TRBV28 to TRBJ2-3; 8 nucleotides agree with TRBD2. Germline loops: CDR1 MDHEN, CDR2 SYDVKM. With 1 base clipped from V and 3 bases from J, the junction kept 12 bases outside the gene matches. This CDR3 contains 18 residues. DNA of the CDR3: TGTGCCAGCAGTTTATCCCTCCGGACTAGCTACAAAACAGATACGCAGTATTTT. Its protein is CASSLSLRTSYKTDTQYF.

This clonotype has a count of ten or more. Within a library made for alpha chains, this beta chain is off target, and its count is uninformative. The chain couples TRBV18 to TRBJ1-1; 9 positions match TRBD1. The CDR3 totals 16 residues. CDR1 and CDR2 (germline): KGHSH, LQKENI. V lost 6 bases, J lost 6 bases, and 14 bases stayed unmatched. CDR3 loop: CASSTQPLGQGPEAFF. Written as DNA, the CDR3 is TGTGCCAGCTCGACCCAGCCTTTGGGACAGGGCCCTGAAGCTTTCTTT.

In this sample, this clonotype turned up many times. The library was built for alpha chains, so this beta chain is an off-target read and its size means little. The rearrangement uses TRBV6-5 and TRBJ2-7; no reliable D call. This CDR3 spans 14 amino acids. The V gene's germline CDR1 is MNHEY and CDR2 SVGAGI. The V and J ends lost 4 bases and 0 bases respectively, with 10 bases between them. The CDR3 sequence is CASSLDPNSYEQYF. In DNA form, the CDR3 reads TGTGCCAGCAGTTTGGACCCAAACTCCTACGAGCAGTACTTC.

Of note for this clonotype: A library made for alpha chains picked up this beta chain off target, so its size means little. The rearrangement uses TRBV7-2 and TRBJ2-1; no clear D gene. Trimming stripped 1 base from V and 2 bases from J, with 9 bases between. The germline CDR1 and CDR2 sequences are SGHTA and FQGNSA. The CDR3 totals 15 residues. CDR3 DNA: TGTGCCAGCAGCTTAGACGGAGAGCCCTACAATGAGCAGTTCTTC. Translation gives CASSLDGEPYNEQFF.

This clonotype came up many times. This beta chain represents an off-target read in a library built for alpha chains; its size is of limited meaning. The chain joins TRBV6-2 or TRBV6-3 to TRBJ2-1; a possible D gene is TRBD1 (6 bases). This CDR3 is 15 amino acids long. Trimming shortened V by 7 bases and J by 2 bases, and 15 bases separated the two germline ends. Germline V gives CDR1 MNHEY, CDR2 SVGEGT. CDR3 nucleotide sequence: TGTGCCAGCAAAGTTGGGGGCACGACCTACAATGAGCAGTTCTTC. Its protein is CASKVGGTTYNEQFF.

By its share, this clonotype is medium-sized. With the library built for alpha chains, this beta chain is off target and its frequency is not meaningful. V gene TRBV20-1 combines with J gene TRBJ2-7; 7 nucleotides agree with TRBD2. Germline trimming cut 3 bases from V and 5 bases from J; bases unmatched to any gene: 1. CDR1 and CDR2 from the germline V gene are DFQATT and SNEGSKA (reference sequence). This CDR3 region has 11 residues. CDR3 in amino acids: CSASGGDEQYF. CDR3 bases: TGCAGTGCTAGTGGGGGGGACGAGCAGTACTTC.

This clonotype was observed at least ten times. In a library made to pick up alpha chains, this beta chain is a stray read with a size that means little. The chain links TRBV6-6 to TRBJ1-1, with no clear D. V shed 6 bases and J shed 3 bases, with 11 bases lying between them. In germline, CDR1 is MNHNY, CDR2 SVGAGI (reference sequence). The CDR3 length is 13 residues. The chain's CDR3 is CASSTDIHTEAFF. CDR3 bases: TGTGCCAGCAGCACCGACATCCACACTGAAGCTTTCTTT.